Sequencing of this TCR beta chain was carried out in a study of cytomegalovirus exposure and HLA in healthy donors. Comments on this clone: Its antigen is undetermined.

Broader study findings: Across donors, most TCRs were seen rarely, yet some public ones were widespread. Reported performance of the classifier showed diagnosis of cytomegalovirus status with high specificity and sensitivity.

The data were produced by immunoSEQ multiplex PCR, yet TCRdb's version contains in-frame clones alone and is incomplete. The data contain some 140,000 clones, 86% of them singletons. The CDR3 has 11 residues. The germline V gene has CDR1 DFQATT and CDR2 SNEGSKA (reference sequence). Between the trimmed V and J ends, which lost 3 bases and 4 bases, there was a span of 6 bases. The donors belonged to the approximately 130-subject validation cohort, separate from the roughly 700-subject first cohort. The chain is built from TRBV20-1 and TRBJ1-2; D unresolved. This TCR derives from a human donor in good health. The sample taken for sequencing was PBMCs. CDR3 in amino acids: CSASYTYGYTF. The CDR3 DNA reads as TGCAGTGCTAGTTACACCTATGGCTACACCTTC.